A selection of T cell receptor beta chains follows, all from one sample in a study of spatial heterogeneity in lung cancer. TCRdb re-analysed the 5' RACE reads in MiXCR, keeping a single row per CDR3 protein. The sample carries tens of thousands of distinct CDR3 sequences, around 12% recorded once. The sample in question was PBMCs, obtained at surgery. All receptors come from a male donor with early-stage non-small cell lung cancer. Both conserved end residues are part of each CDR3. The order of the fields is V gene, J gene, CDR3 protein.

TRBV19	TRBJ2-1	CASSIHNGGNNEQFF
TRBV7-3	TRBJ2-2	CASSPEGADTGELFF
TRBV5-1	TRBJ1-2	CASSQGTNYGYTF
TRBV3-1	TRBJ2-3	CASSHQRGTDTQYF
TRBV29-1	TRBJ1-1	CSVETRQSPFF
TRBV24-1	TRBJ2-7	CATSSQGGAEQYF
TRBV6-1	TRBJ1-4	CASKDRILNEKLFF
TRBV3-1	TRBJ1-1	CASSQAVMNTEAFF
TRBV7-2	TRBJ2-5	CASSLGTGGTQETQYF
TRBV2	TRBJ2-1	CASSRAPSGGGSSYNEQFF
TRBV7-9	TRBJ2-5	CASSSGPYGVQETQYF
TRBV27	TRBJ2-1	CASSLQTLREANQDEQFF
TRBV29-1	TRBJ1-1	CSVPQRNTEAFF
TRBV11-2	TRBJ1-1	CASLPAGGLDTEAFF
TRBV5-1	TRBJ2-3	CASGPYEGSTDTQYF